In this sample, the clone carrying this TCR beta chain turned up a few times. This sample was included in a study of PD-1 blockade in classical Hodgkin lymphoma. The CDR3 is 14 residues long. The V segment lost 2 bases and the J segment 4 bases; nucleotides outside the gene matches: 3. Germline V gives CDR1 SEHNR, CDR2 FQNEAQ (reference sequence). Every patient relapsed after autologous stem cell transplantation, and brentuximab vedotin exposure varied. Magnetic depletion of unwanted cells isolated CD4+ T cells from thawed PBMCs. Best responses fell into complete response, partial response or progressive disease. TCRdb's table, derived via immunoSEQ multiplex PCR, lists solely in-frame clones and lacks some. The sample contains about 16,000 clones, 70% to 90% of which appear only once.

The J gene is TRBJ1-2, the V gene TRBV7-9; 8 bases align to TRBD1. This material consisted of CD4+ T cells from blood, taken at baseline. The sequence derives from a human donor with classical Hodgkin lymphoma. CDR3 amino acids: CASSLIDRGYGYTF. CDR3 DNA: TGTGCCAGCAGCTTAATTGACAGGGGCTATGGCTACACCTTC. Full variable domain (outside the CDR3, taken from reference TRBV7-9 and TRBJ1-2): DTGVSQNPRHKITKRGQNVTFRCDPISEHNRLYWYRQTLGQGPEFLTYFQNEAQLEKSRLLSDRFSAERPKGSFSTLEIQRTEQGDSAMYLCASSLIDRGYGYTFGSGTRLTVV.